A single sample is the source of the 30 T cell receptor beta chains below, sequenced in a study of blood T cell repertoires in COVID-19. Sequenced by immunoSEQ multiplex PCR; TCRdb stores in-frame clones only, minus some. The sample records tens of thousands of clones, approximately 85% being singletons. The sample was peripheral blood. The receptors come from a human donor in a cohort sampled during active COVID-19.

CDR3 region: CASSLLSTGAGTDTQYF. The CDR3 DNA sequence: TGTGCCAGCAGTCTCTTATCGACAGGGGCTGGAACAGATACGCAGTATTTT. The genes are TRBV27 and TRBJ2-3; 8 bases align to TRBD1. The V segment lost 5 bases and the J segment 3 bases; nucleotides outside the gene matches: 13. Germline values: CDR1 MNHEY, CDR2 SMNVEV (reference sequence). The CDR3 contains 17 residues.

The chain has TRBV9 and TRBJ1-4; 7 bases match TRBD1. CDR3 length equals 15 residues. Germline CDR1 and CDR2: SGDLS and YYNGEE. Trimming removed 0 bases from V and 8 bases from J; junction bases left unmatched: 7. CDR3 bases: TGTGCCAGCAGCGTAGGGGGACAGAGTGGGGAAAAACTGTTTTTT. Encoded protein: CASSVGGQSGEKLFF.

The CDR3 DNA is TGTGCCAGCAGTTTTGTCCAGGGATCAGCCCAGCATTTT. It encodes CASSFVQGSAQHF. The chain couples TRBV12-3 or TRBV12-4 to TRBJ1-5, with D possibly TRBD1 on 5 matching bases. Trimming left V 3 bases short and J 11 bases short, with 14 bases between. The CDR3 is made up of 13 amino acids.

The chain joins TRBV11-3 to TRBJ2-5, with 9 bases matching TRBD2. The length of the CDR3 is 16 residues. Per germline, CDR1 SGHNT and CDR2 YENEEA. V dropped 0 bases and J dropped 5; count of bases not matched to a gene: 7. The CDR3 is CASSLDRGGAYETQYF. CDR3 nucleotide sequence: TGTGCCAGCAGCTTAGATCGCGGGGGGGCCTACGAGACCCAGTACTTC.

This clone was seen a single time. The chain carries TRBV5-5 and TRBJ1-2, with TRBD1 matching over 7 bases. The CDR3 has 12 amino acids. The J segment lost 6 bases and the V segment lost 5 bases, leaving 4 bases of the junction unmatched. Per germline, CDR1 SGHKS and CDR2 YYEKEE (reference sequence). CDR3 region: CASSYTGDGYTF. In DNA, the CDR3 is TGTGCCAGCAGTTATACAGGGGATGGCTACACCTTC.

CDR3 residues: CASSYSGGLQPPLHF. The CDR3 DNA sequence: TGTGCCAGCAGTTACTCCGGGGGGCTCCAACCACCCCTCCACTTT. This chain uses TRBV6-2 or TRBV6-3 with TRBJ1-6, with a weak D call TRBD1 (6 bases). This CDR3 region has 15 residues. Per germline, CDR1 MNHEY and CDR2 SVGEGT. V shed 0 bases and J shed 11 bases, with 14 bases lying between them.

The chain's CDR3 is CASSLGTGRSQPQHF. The CDR3 DNA reads TGTGCCAGCAGCTTGGGGACAGGGAGGAGTCAGCCCCAGCATTTT. The gene calls are TRBV5-6 and TRBJ1-5; 8 bases fit TRBD1. The CDR3 totals 15 residues. Germline assignment: CDR1 SGHDT and CDR2 YYEEEE. The V gene end was trimmed by 0 bases and the J gene end by 6 bases; junction bases not matched to a gene: 5.

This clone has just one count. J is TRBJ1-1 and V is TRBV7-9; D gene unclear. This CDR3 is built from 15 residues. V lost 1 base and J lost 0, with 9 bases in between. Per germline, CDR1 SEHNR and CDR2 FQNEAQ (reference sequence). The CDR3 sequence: CASSLGGSMNTEAFF. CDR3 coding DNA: TGTGCCAGCAGCTTAGGCGGATCGATGAACACTGAAGCTTTCTTT.

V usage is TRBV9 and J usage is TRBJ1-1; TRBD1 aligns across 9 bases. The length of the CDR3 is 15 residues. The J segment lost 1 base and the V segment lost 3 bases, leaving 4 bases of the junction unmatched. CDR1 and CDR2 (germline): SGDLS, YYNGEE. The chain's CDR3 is CASSARTGANTEAFF. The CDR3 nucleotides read TGTGCCAGCAGCGCCCGGACAGGGGCGAACACTGAAGCTTTCTTT.

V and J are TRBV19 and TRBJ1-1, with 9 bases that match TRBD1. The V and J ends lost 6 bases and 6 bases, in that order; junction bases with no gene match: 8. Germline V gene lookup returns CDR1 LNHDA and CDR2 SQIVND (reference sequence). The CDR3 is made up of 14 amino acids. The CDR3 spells CASRNRGRVPEAFF. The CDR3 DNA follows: TGTGCCAGTAGGAACAGGGGGCGAGTCCCTGAAGCTTTCTTT.

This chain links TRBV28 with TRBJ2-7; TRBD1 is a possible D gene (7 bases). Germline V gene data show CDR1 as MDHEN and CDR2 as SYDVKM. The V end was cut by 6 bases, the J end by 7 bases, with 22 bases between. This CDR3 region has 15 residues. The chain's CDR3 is CASRTPGEGAKEQYF. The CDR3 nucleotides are TGTGCCAGCAGGACCCCGGGAGAGGGGGCGAAAGAGCAGTACTTC.

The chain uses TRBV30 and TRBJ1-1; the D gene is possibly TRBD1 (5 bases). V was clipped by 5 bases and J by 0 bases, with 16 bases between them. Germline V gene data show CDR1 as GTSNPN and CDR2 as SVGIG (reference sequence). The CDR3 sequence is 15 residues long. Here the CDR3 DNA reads TGTGCCTGGGGAAGAAAGGGGTCCATGAACACTGAAGCTTTCTTT. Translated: CAWGRKGSMNTEAFF.

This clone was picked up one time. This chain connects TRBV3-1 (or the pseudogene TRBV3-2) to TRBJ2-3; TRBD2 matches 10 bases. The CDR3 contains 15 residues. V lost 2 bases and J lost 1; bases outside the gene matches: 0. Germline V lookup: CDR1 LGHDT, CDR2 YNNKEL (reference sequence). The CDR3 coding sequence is TGTGCCAGCAGCCAAACTAGCGGGGGCACAGATACGCAGTATTTT. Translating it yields CASSQTSGGTDTQYF.

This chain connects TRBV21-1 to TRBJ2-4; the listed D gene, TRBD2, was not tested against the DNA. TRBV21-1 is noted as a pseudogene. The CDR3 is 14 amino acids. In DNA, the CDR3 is TGTGCCAGCAGAGCGGGGGGGGCCAAAAACATTCAGTACTTC. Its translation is CASRAGGAKNIQYF.

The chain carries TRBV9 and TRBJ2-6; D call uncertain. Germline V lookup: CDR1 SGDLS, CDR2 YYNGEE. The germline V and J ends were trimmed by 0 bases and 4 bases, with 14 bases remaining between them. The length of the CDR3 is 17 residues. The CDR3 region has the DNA TGTGCCAGCAGCGTAGCGGTAGGAGAATCGGGGGCCAACGTCCTGACTTTC. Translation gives CASSVAVGESGANVLTF.

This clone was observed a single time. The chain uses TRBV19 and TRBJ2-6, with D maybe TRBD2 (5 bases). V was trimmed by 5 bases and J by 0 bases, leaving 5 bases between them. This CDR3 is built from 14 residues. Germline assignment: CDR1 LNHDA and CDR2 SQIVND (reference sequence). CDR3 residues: CASSRDSGANVLTF. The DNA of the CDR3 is TGTGCCAGTAGTCGGGACTCTGGGGCCAACGTCCTGACTTTC. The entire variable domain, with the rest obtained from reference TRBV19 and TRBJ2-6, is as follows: DGGITQSPKYLFRKEGQNVTLSCEQNLNHDAMYWYRQDPGQGLRLIYYSQIVNDFQKGDIAEGYSVSREKKESFPLTVTSAQKNPTAFYLCASSRDSGANVLTFGAGSRLTVL.

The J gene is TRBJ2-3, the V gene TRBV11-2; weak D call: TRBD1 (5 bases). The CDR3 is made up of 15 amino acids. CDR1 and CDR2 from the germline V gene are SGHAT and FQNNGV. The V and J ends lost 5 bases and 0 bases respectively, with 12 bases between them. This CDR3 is CASSATGRSTDTQYF. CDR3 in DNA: TGTGCCAGCAGCGCCACAGGAAGGAGCACAGATACGCAGTATTTT. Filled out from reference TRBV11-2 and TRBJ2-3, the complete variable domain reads EAGVAQSPRYKIIEKRQSVAFWCNPISGHATLYWYQQILGQGPKLLIQFQNNGVVDDSQLPKDRFSAERLKGVDSTLKIQPAKLEDSAVYLCASSATGRSTDTQYFGPGTRLTVL.

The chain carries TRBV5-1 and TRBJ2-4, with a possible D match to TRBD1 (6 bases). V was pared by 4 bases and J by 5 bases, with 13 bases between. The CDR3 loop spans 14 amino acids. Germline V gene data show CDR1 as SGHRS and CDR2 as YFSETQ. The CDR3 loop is CASSISGVENIQYF. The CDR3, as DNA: TGCGCCAGCAGCATCTCAGGGGTAGAAAACATTCAGTACTTC.

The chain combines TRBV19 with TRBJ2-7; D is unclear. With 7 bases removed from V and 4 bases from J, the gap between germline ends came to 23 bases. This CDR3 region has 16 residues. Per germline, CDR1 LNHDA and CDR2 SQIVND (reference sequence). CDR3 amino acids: CASKARFGDSLYEQYF. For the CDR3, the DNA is TGTGCCAGTAAAGCCCGATTCGGAGACTCCCTATACGAGCAGTACTTC.

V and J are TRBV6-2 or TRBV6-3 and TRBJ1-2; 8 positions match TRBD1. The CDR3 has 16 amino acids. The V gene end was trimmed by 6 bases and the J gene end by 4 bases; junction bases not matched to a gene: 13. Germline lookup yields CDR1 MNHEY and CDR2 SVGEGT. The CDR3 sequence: CASSPPQGAFGYGYTF. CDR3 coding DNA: TGTGCCAGCAGCCCTCCCCAGGGGGCTTTCGGCTATGGCTACACCTTC.

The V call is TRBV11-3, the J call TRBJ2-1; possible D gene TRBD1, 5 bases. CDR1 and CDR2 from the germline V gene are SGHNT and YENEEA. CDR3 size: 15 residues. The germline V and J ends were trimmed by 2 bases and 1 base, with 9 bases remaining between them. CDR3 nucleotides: TGTGCCAGCAGCTTAACGGCAGGGTCCTACAATGAGCAGTTCTTC. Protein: CASSLTAGSYNEQFF.

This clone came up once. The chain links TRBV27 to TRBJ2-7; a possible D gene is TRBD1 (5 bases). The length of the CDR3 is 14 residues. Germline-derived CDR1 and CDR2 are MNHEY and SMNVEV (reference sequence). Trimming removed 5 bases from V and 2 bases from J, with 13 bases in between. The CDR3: CASSLQTGPYEQYF. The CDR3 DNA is TGTGCCAGCAGTCTCCAAACAGGCCCCTACGAGCAGTACTTC.

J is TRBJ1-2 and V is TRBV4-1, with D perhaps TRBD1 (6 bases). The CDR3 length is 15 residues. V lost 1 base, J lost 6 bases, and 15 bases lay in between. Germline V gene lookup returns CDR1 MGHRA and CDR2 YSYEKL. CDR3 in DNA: TGCGCCAGCAGCCAAGGGGGAGGGGGAATACATGGCTACACCTTC. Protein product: CASSQGGGGIHGYTF.

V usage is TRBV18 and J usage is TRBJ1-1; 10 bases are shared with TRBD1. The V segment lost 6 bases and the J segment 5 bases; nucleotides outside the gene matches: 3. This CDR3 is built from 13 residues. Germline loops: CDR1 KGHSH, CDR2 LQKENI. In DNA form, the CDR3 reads TGTGCCAGCTCGCGGGACAGGGGAACTGAAGCTTTCTTT. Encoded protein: CASSRDRGTEAFF.

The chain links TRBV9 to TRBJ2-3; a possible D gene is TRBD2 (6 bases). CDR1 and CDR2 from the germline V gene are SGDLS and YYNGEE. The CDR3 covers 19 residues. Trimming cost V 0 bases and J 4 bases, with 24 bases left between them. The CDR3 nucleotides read TGTGCCAGCAGCGTAGATGTAGGAGGCGGGGTGGGGCTGCCAGATACGCAGTATTTT. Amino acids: CASSVDVGGGVGLPDTQYF.

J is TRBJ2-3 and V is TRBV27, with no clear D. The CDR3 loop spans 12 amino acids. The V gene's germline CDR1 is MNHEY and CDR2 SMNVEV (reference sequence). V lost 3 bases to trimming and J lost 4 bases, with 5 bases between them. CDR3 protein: CASSFPSDTQYF. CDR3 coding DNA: TGTGCCAGCAGTTTCCCCTCAGATACGCAGTATTTT.

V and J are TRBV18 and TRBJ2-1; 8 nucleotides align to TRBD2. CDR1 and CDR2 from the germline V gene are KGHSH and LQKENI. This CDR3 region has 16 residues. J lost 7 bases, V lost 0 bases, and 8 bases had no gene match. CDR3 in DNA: TGTGCCAGCTCACCACCCAGCGGGGGCCTCAAGAATGAGCAGTTCTTC. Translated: CASSPPSGGLKNEQFF.

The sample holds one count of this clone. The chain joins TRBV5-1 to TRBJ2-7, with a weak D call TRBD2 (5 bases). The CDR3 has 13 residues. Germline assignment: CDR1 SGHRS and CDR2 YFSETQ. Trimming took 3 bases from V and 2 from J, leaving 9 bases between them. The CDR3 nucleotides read TGCGCCAGCAGCTGGAGCGGCACCTACGAGCAGTACTTC. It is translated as CASSWSGTYEQYF.

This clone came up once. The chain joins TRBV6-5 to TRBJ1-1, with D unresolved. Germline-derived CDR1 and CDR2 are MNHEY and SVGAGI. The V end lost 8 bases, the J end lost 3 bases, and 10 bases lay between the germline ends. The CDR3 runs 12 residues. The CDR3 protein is CASRRGDTEAFF. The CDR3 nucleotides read TGTGCCAGCCGTCGCGGCGACACTGAAGCTTTCTTT.

The CDR3 DNA follows: TGTGCCAGCAGCCAAAAGGGACAGGTTGTCGGGGAGCTGTTTTTT. Protein product: CASSQKGQVVGELFF. This chain connects TRBV9 to TRBJ2-2; 8 nucleotides match TRBD1. From germline, CDR1 is SGDLS and CDR2 YYNGEE. The CDR3 spans 15 residues. The junction had 9 bases not matched to a gene; V was cut back by 4 bases and J by 7 bases.